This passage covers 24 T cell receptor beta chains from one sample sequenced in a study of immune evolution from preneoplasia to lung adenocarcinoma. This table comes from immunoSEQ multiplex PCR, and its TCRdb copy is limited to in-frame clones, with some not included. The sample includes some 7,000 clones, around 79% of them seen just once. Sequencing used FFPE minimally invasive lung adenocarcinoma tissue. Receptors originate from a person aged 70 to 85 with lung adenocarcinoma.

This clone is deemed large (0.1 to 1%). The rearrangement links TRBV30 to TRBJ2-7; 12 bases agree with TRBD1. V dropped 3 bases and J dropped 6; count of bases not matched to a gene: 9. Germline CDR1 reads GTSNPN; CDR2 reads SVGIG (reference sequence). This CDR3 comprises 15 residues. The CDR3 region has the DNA TGTGCCTGGAGAGCCGGGACAGGGGGCTCGGCCGAGCAGTACTTC. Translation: CAWRAGTGGSAEQYF.

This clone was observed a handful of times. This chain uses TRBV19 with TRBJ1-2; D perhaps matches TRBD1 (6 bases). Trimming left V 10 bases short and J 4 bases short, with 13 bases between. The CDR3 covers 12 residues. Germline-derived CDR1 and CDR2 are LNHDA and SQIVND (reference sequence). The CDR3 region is CATRDIPYGYTF. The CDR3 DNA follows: TGTGCCACCCGGGACATCCCCTATGGCTACACCTTC.

The CDR3 bases are TGTGCCAGCAGCTTAGTCCCAGGGATAGGCTACGAGCAGTACTTC. As protein: CASSLVPGIGYEQYF. The chain has TRBV11-2 and TRBJ2-7; maybe TRBD1 (5 bases). Per the germline V gene, CDR1 is SGHAT and CDR2 is FQNNGV. The ends were cut back, 1 base at V and 3 bases at J, with 13 bases in the middle. CDR3 length: 15 residues.

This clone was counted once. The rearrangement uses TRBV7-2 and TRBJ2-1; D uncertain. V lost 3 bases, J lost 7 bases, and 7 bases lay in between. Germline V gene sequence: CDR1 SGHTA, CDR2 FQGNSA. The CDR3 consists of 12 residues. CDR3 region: CASSFVGNEQFF. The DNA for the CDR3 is TGTGCCAGCAGCTTCGTTGGGAATGAGCAGTTCTTC.

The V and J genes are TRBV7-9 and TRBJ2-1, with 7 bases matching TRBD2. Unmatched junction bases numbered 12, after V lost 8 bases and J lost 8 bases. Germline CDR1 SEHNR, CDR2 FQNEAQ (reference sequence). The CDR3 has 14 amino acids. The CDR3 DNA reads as TGTGCCAGCCTTCCTAGCGGAGCTGGGCATGAGCAGTTCTTC. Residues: CASLPSGAGHEQFF. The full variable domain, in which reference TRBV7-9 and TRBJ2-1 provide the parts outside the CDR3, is DTGVSQNPRHKITKRGQNVTFRCDPISEHNRLYWYRQTLGQGPEFLTYFQNEAQLEKSRLLSDRFSAERPKGSFSTLEIQRTEQGDSAMYLCASLPSGAGHEQFFGPGTRLTVL.

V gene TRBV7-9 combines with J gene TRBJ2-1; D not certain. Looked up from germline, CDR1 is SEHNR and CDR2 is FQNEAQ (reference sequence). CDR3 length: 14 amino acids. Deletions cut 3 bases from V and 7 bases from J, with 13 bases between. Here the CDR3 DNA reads TGTGCCAGCAGCTTTGCCTCCCTGGGGAATGAGCAGTTCTTC. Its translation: CASSFASLGNEQFF.

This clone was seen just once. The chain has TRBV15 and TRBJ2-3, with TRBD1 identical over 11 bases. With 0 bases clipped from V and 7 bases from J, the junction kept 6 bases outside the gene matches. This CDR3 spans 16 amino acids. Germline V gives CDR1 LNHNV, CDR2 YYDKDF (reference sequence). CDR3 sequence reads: CATSRDWTGGLNTQYF. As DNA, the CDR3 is TGTGCCACCAGCAGAGATTGGACAGGGGGCCTAAATACGCAGTATTTT.

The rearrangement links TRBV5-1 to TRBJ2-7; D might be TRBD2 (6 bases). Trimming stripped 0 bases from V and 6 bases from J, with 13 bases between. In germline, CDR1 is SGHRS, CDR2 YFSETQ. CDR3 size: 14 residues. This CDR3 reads CASSLAGSSPEQYF. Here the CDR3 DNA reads TGCGCCAGCAGCTTGGCCGGGAGTTCCCCCGAGCAGTACTTC.

The CDR3 region is CASSEYLGGGETQYF. DNA of the CDR3: TGCGCCAGCAGTGAGTATCTGGGAGGAGGAGAGACCCAGTACTTC. The chain carries TRBV10-1 and TRBJ2-5; a possible D gene is TRBD2 (6 bases). V shed 1 base and J shed 4 bases, with 13 bases lying between them. Germline-derived CDR1 and CDR2 are WNHNN and SYGVQD (reference sequence). The CDR3 loop spans 15 amino acids.

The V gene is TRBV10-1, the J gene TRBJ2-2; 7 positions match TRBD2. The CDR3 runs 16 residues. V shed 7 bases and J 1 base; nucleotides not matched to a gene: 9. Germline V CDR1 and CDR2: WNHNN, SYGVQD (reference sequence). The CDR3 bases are TGCGCCAGCAACCCGAGCGCTAGCGGGAACACCGGGGAGCTGTTTTTT. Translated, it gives CASNPSASGNTGELFF.

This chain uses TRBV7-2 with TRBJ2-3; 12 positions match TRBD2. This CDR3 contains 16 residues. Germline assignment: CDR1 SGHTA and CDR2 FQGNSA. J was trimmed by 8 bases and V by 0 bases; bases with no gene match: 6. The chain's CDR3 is CASSLALAGGPGTQYF. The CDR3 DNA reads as TGTGCCAGCAGCTTAGCCCTAGCGGGAGGGCCGGGTACGCAGTATTTT.

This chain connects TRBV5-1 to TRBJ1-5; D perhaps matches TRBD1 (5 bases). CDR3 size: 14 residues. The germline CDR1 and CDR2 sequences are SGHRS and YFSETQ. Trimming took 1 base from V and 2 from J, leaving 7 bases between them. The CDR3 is CASSLTGGNQPQHF. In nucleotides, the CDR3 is TGCGCCAGCAGCTTGACGGGGGGCAATCAGCCCCAGCATTTT.

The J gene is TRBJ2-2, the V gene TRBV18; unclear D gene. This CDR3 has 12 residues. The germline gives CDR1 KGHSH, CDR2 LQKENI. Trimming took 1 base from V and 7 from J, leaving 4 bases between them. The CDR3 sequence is CASSPLIGELFF. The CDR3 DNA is TGTGCCAGCTCACCACTTATCGGGGAGCTGTTTTTT.

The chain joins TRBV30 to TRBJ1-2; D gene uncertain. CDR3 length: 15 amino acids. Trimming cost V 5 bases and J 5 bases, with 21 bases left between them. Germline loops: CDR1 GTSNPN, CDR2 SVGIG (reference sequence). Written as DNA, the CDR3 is TGTGCCTGGGGCCGTGGAGGCAATTATCATTATGGCTACACCTTC. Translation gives CAWGRGGNYHYGYTF.

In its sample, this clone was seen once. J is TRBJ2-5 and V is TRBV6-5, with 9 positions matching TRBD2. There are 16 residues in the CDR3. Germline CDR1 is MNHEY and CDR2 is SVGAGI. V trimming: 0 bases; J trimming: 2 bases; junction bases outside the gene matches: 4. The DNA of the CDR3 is TGTGCCAGCAGTTACTCCGGGCGGGGGGGTCAAGAGACCCAGTACTTC. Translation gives CASSYSGRGGQETQYF.

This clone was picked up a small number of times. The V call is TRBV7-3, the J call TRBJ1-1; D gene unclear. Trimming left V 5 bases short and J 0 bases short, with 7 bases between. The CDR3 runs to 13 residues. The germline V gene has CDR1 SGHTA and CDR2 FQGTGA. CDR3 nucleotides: TGTGCCAGCAGCGCCAGTATGAACACTGAAGCTTTCTTT. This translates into CASSASMNTEAFF.

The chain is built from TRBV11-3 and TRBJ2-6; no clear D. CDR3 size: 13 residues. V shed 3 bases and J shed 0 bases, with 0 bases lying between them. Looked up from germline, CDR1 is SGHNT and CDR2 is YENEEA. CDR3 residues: CASSFSGANVLTF. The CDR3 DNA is TGTGCCAGCAGCTTCTCTGGGGCCAACGTCCTGACTTTC.

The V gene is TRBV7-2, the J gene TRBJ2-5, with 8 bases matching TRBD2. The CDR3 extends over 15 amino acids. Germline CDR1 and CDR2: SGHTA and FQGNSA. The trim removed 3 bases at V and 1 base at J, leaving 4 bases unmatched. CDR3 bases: TGTGCCAGCAGCTTGACGGGAGGGCCCCAAGAGACCCAGTACTTC. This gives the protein CASSLTGGPQETQYF. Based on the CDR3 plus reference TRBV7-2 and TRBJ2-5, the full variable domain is GAGVSQSPSNKVTEKGKDVELRCDPISGHTALYWYRQSLGQGLEFLIYFQGNSAPDKSGLPSDRFSAERTGGSVSTLTIQRTQQEDSAVYLCASSLTGGPQETQYFGPGTRLLVL.

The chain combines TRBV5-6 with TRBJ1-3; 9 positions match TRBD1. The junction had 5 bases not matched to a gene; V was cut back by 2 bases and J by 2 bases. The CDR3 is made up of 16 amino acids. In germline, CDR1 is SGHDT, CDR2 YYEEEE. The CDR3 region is CASSFGRQGAGNTIYF. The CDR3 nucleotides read TGTGCCAGCAGCTTTGGACGACAGGGGGCTGGAAACACCATATATTTT.

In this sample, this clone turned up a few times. As DNA, the CDR3 is TGTGCCTGGAGTGGGGGGGCTGTTAATGAAAAACTGTTTTTT. Translation gives CAWSGGAVNEKLFF. This chain uses TRBV30 with TRBJ1-4; TRBD1 might be the D (6 bases). The CDR3 runs to 14 residues. CDR1 is GTSNPN and CDR2 is SVGIG in the germline V gene (reference sequence). V shed 1 base and J shed 4 bases, with 10 bases lying between them. Combining the CDR3 with reference TRBV30 and TRBJ1-4 gives the whole variable domain SQTIHQWPATLVQPVGSPLSLECTVEGTSNPNLYWYRQAAGRGLQLLFYSVGIGQISSEVPQNLSASRPQDRQFILSSKKLLLSDSGFYLCAWSGGAVNEKLFFGSGTQLSVL.

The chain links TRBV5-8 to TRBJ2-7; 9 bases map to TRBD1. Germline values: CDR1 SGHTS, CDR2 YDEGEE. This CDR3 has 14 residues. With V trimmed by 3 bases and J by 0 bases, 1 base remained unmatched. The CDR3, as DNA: TGTGCCAGCAGCTGGACAGGGGACTCCTACGAGCAGTACTTC. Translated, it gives CASSWTGDSYEQYF.

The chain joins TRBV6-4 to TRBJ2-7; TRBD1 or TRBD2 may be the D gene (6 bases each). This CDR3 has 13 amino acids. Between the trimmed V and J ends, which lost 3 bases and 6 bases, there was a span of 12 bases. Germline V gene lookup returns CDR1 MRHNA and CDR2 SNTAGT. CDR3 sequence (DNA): TGTGCCAGCAGTGAACAACAGGGAGGCGAGCAGTACTTC. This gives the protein CASSEQQGGEQYF.

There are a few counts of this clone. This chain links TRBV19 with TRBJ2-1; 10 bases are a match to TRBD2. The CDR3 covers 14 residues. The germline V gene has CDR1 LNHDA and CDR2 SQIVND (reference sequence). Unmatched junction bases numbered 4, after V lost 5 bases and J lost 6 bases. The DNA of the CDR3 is TGTGCCAGTAGTCAGCCTAGCGGGAGCAATGAGCAGTTCTTC. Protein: CASSQPSGSNEQFF.

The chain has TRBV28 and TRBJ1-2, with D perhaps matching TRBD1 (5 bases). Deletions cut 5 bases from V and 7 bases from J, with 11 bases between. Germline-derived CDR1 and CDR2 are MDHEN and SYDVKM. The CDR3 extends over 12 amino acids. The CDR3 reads CASSTQGFGYTF. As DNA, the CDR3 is TGTGCCAGCAGTACCCAGGGATTTGGCTACACCTTC.